The clone carrying this T cell receptor beta chain was detected only once. Its ends do not fully match the called genes, so a read error is possible. This sample stems from a study of T-cell reconstitution after alpha-beta-depleted transplantation in children. The CDR3 consists of 16 residues. The germline V gene encodes CDR1 DFQATT and CDR2 SNEGSKA (reference sequence). Researchers prepared the TCRbeta library using unique molecular identifiers, the study reports. TCRdb reprocessed the PCR reads via MiXCR and lists one record per CDR3 protein. The table lists 330,000 or so distinct CDR3 sequences, about 9.4% of them singletons.

The sample here was PBMCs from the stem cell graft donor, taken from the stem cell graft. The rearrangement uses TRBV20-1 and TRBJ2-3; D remains ambiguous. This TCR was recovered from a human donor who donated a stem cell graft to a child with acute lymphoblastic leukemia. CDR3 coding DNA: TGCTGTGCTAGAGATGTCGACACCGACCACTTAGATACGCAGTATTTT. Translation: CCARDVDTDHLDTQYF.